The T cell receptor (beta chain) under discussion was sequenced for a study of OX40 agonist ivuxolimab in advanced cancers. Study findings and constraints: Among T cells, CD8+ cells averaged more expanded clones than CD4+ cells.

Concerning this clone: The antigen remains undetermined.

Sequencing was performed with immunoSEQ multiplex PCR; in TCRdb, only in-frame clones are kept and a portion is missing. Of about 50,000 clones detected, approximately 89% appear once; the ten largest clones hold more than 5%. The sequences come from CD4+ or CD8+ T cells sorted from blood, collected in a trial of the OX40 agonist ivuxolimab. The origin of this receptor is an adult with an advanced solid tumor such as melanoma, head and neck, liver or kidney cancer.

The CDR3 nucleotides read TGCAGCGTTGAAGACCCTCGCAGCGGTTACAATGAGCAGTTCTTC. Its protein is CSVEDPRSGYNEQFF. The J gene is TRBJ2-1, the V gene TRBV29-1; a possible D gene is TRBD2 (5 bases). Trimming cost V 0 bases and J 4 bases, with 13 bases left between them. This CDR3 has 15 amino acids. Per the germline V gene, CDR1 is SQVTM and CDR2 is ANQGSEA.